Many counts were recorded for the clone carrying this T cell receptor (beta chain). The antigen is unknown. The CDR3 runs 16 residues. Germline values: CDR1 SGHVS, CDR2 FQNEAQ. V shed 1 base and J shed 1 base, with 10 bases lying between them. This sample is drawn from a study of CD8 T cells in ankylosing spondylitis. Library preparation for TCR beta used quantitative 5'-RACE with molecular barcodes. TCRdb re-derived calls from the 5' RACE reads in MiXCR, one entry per CDR3 protein. The sample holds 450,000 to 550,000 distinct CDR3 sequences, about 5% seen once. Study observations and caveats: Some of the motif variants had earlier been found in reactive arthritis patients' fluid and blood. Peripheral blood held disease-linked clones only at relatively low frequency, and these were CD8+. Blood of patients with ankylosing spondylitis appeared to be characterized by a TCR beta motif of seven or eight highly homologous variants. Enrichment of disease-linked clones was reportedly significant in matched ankylosing spondylitis synovial fluid.

The receptor's source is a male donor with ankylosing spondylitis. The J gene is TRBJ2-2, the V gene TRBV7-8, with no clear D. The sequencing sample was made of blood, either unsorted or a sorted T cell fraction (not recorded which). The CDR3 DNA is TGTGCCAGCAGCTTAGTCGATTCGAGGAACACCGGGGAGCTGTTTTTT. Its translation: CASSLVDSRNTGELFF.